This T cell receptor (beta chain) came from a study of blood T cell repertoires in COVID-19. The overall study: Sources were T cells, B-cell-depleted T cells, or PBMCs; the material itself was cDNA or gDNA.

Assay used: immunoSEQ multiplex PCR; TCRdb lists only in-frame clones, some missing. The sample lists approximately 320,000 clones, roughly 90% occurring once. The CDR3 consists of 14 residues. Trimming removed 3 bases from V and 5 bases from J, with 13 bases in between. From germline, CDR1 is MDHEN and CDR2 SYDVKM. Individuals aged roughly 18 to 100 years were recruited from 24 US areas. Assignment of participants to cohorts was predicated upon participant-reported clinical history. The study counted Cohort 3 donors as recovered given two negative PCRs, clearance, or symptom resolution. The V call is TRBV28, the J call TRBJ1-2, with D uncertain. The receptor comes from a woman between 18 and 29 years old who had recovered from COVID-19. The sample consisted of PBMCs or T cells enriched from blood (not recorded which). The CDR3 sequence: CASSLPARVYGYTF. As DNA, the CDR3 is TGTGCCAGCAGTTTGCCAGCTAGAGTATATGGCTACACCTTC.